Presented here are 22 T cell receptor beta chains from one specimen sequenced in a study of identical twins. TCRdb fed the 5' RACE reads into MiXCR, producing one record per CDR3 protein. In the table there are roughly 1.6 million distinct CDR3 sequences, more than 30% of which are singletons. The specimen was cord blood. These receptors all come from a newborn girl in good health.

The chain is built from TRBV9 and TRBJ2-1; TRBD2 matches 12 bases. Germline CDR1 SGDLS, CDR2 YYNGEE. This CDR3 has 16 amino acids. V was pared by 2 bases and J by 6 bases, with 6 bases of the junction left unmatched. The chain's CDR3 is CASSVASGRVANEQFF. In nucleotides, the CDR3 is TGTGCCAGCAGCGTGGCTAGCGGGAGGGTAGCCAATGAGCAGTTCTTC.

J is TRBJ1-2 and V is TRBV27; D unresolved. Germline V gene lookup returns CDR1 MNHEY and CDR2 SMNVEV (reference sequence). There are 14 residues in the CDR3. Trimming pared 7 bases from V and 0 bases from J, leaving 12 bases between. The DNA of the CDR3 is TGTGCCAGCACCCAAATAGGTGCTAACTATGGCTACACCTTC. As protein: CASTQIGANYGYTF.

This clonotype occurred a few times. The chain uses TRBV5-1 and TRBJ1-2; D is undetermined. This CDR3 comprises 14 residues. V lost 1 base to trimming and J lost 2 bases, with 9 bases between them. The germline gives CDR1 SGHRS, CDR2 YFSETQ. The CDR3 loop is CASSLTAANYGYTF. Written as DNA, the CDR3 is TGCGCCAGCAGCTTGACAGCTGCAAACTATGGCTACACCTTC.

A few counts support this clonotype. The DNA of the CDR3 is TGTGCCAGCAGCCGCCAGACTAGCGGGTTCTACAATGAGCAGTTCTTC. Translation: CASSRQTSGFYNEQFF. The chain employs TRBV14 and TRBJ2-1; 10 bases are a match to TRBD2. Looked up from germline, CDR1 is SGHDN and CDR2 is FVKESK. There are 16 residues in the CDR3. The ends lost 4 bases at V and 3 bases at J; junction bases unmatched: 6.

This clonotype was counted only a few times. This chain joins TRBV20-1 and TRBJ2-1; D is undetermined. With 1 base removed from V and 2 bases from J, the gap between germline ends came to 9 bases. Per the germline V gene, CDR1 is DFQATT and CDR2 is SNEGSKA (reference sequence). There are 14 residues in the CDR3. The CDR3 DNA follows: TGCAGTGCTAGAGGGGTCTTCCCCTACAATGAGCAGTTCTTC. This gives the protein CSARGVFPYNEQFF.

This clonotype has just a few counts. This chain joins TRBV7-8 and TRBJ1-1, with D unresolved. Germline lookup yields CDR1 SGHVS and CDR2 FQNEAQ. This CDR3 is 14 amino acids long. The ends were cut back, 5 bases at V and 4 bases at J, with 14 bases in the middle. CDR3 sequence reads: CASSLNPRLTEAFF. The CDR3 region has the DNA TGTGCCAGCAGCCTTAACCCAAGACTCACTGAAGCTTTCTTT.

The gene calls are TRBV6-1 and TRBJ2-3; D is possibly TRBD1 or TRBD2 (5 bases each). This CDR3 has 13 amino acids. V was shortened by 8 bases and J by 2 bases, with 11 bases between the two germline ends. From germline, CDR1 is MNHNS and CDR2 SASEGT. Here the CDR3 reads CASAGAYTDTQYF. CDR3 bases: TGTGCCAGCGCCGGGGCATACACAGATACGCAGTATTTT.

The rearrangement joins TRBV11-3 to TRBJ2-5; D is perhaps TRBD1 (6 bases). This CDR3 comprises 14 residues. Trimming pared 2 bases from V and 2 bases from J, leaving 9 bases between. Per the germline V gene, CDR1 is SGHNT and CDR2 is YENEEA. The CDR3 DNA is TGTGCCAGCAGCTTAAAGGGGGAGCAAGAGACCCAGTACTTC. It yields the protein CASSLKGEQETQYF.

In this sample, this clonotype turned up a few times. This chain joins TRBV12-3 or TRBV12-4 and TRBJ2-5; maybe TRBD1 (5 bases). Between the trimmed V and J ends, which lost 3 bases and 3 bases, there was a span of 17 bases. This CDR3 spans 16 amino acids. CDR3 coding DNA: TGTGCCAGCAGTTTTCCCCCCGACAGCTCAGAAGAGACCCAGTACTTC. Translated: CASSFPPDSSEETQYF.

Details on this clonotype: Just one base apart from a much larger clone, this may be a read error. The V call is TRBV10-3, the J call TRBJ2-1, with 8 bases identical to TRBD1. The CDR3 length is 18 residues. CDR1 ENHRY and CDR2 SYGVKD come from the germline V gene. The CDR3 DNA reads as TGTGCCATCAGTGAGCCCCGCACAGGGGGAATCTCCTACAATGAGCAGGTCTTC. This codes for CAISEPRTGGISYNEQVF.

There are a few counts of this clonotype. The chain links TRBV4-2 to TRBJ2-3; 12 bases are a match to TRBD2. V dropped 5 bases and J dropped 0; count of bases not matched to a gene: 9. The germline V gene has CDR1 LGHNA and CDR2 YNFKEQ. The CDR3 covers 18 residues. CDR3 loop: CASSYTSGRYPSTDTQYF. DNA for the CDR3: TGTGCCAGCAGCTATACTAGCGGGAGGTACCCTAGCACAGATACGCAGTATTTT.

The V gene is TRBV4-2, the J gene TRBJ2-1; 9 nucleotides line up with TRBD2. Germline V lookup: CDR1 LGHNA, CDR2 YNFKEQ. The V gene end was trimmed by 4 bases and the J gene end by 6 bases; junction bases not matched to a gene: 19. The CDR3 has 19 residues. In DNA, the CDR3 is TGTGCCAGCAGCCCCAAACCTTTAGCGGGAGAGCCGAAGAGCAATGAGCAGTTCTTC. It translates to CASSPKPLAGEPKSNEQFF.

The chain is built from TRBV29-1 and TRBJ2-5; D is perhaps TRBD1 or TRBD2 (5 bases each). V was pared by 4 bases and J by 11 bases, with 20 bases between. The CDR3 is 13 residues long. The germline gives CDR1 SQVTM, CDR2 ANQGSEA. CDR3 DNA sequence: TGCAGCGTTGGGTCCAGGGACGACAATGAGCAGTACTTC. Its translation: CSVGSRDDNEQYF.

This clonotype was picked up a small number of times. The rearrangement joins TRBV4-1 to TRBJ2-3; 13 nucleotides agree with TRBD2. Germline V CDR1 and CDR2: MGHRA, YSYEKL. The length of the CDR3 is 19 residues. V dropped 0 bases and J dropped 0; count of bases not matched to a gene: 6. CDR3 protein: CASSQDRTSGGPSTDTQYF. Here the CDR3 DNA reads TGCGCCAGCAGCCAAGATAGGACTAGCGGGGGCCCTAGCACAGATACGCAGTATTTT.

This clonotype was observed a handful of times. This chain uses TRBV13 with TRBJ2-7; D is ambiguous. Per the germline V gene, CDR1 is PRHDT and CDR2 is FYEKMQ (reference sequence). The CDR3 is 12 amino acids. The V and J ends lost 3 bases and 6 bases respectively, with 9 bases between them. CDR3 nucleotides: TGTGCCAGCAGCTTTCTGGTTCGCGAGCAGTACTTC. This gives the protein CASSFLVREQYF.

This clonotype was seen many times. This rearrangement joins TRBV27 to TRBJ2-7; maybe TRBD2 (5 bases). Germline V gene lookup returns CDR1 MNHEY and CDR2 SMNVEV (reference sequence). V was clipped by 5 bases and J by 1 base, with 12 bases between them. This CDR3 is 14 amino acids long. CDR3 nucleotides: TGTGCCAGCAGTCCTCCTAGCCGGTCCTACGAGCAGTACTTC. This translates into CASSPPSRSYEQYF.

The sample holds a few counts of this clonotype. The V call is TRBV29-1, the J call TRBJ2-1; weak D call: TRBD2 (5 bases). The CDR3 contains 15 residues. The V end lost 6 bases, the J end lost 4 bases, and 19 bases lay between the germline ends. Germline loops: CDR1 SQVTM, CDR2 ANQGSEA. The CDR3 sequence is CSVAPGSEGYNEQFF. CDR3 nucleotide sequence: TGCAGCGTGGCCCCGGGTAGCGAGGGTTACAATGAGCAGTTCTTC.

The J gene is TRBJ2-7, the V gene TRBV20-1; unclear D gene. The length of the CDR3 is 14 residues. Germline-derived CDR1 and CDR2 are DFQATT and SNEGSKA (reference sequence). The V gene lost 2 bases and the J gene lost 3 bases, with 14 bases spanning the gap. For the CDR3, the DNA is TGCAGTGCTAGACAGAACATCTGGGGCTACGAGCAGTACTTC. Protein: CSARQNIWGYEQYF.

This chain uses TRBV20-1 with TRBJ1-1, with TRBD1 identical over 8 bases. The CDR3 contains 14 residues. Trimming at V came to 6 bases and at J to 0 bases, leaving 6 bases not matched to a gene. Germline V gene sequence: CDR1 DFQATT, CDR2 SNEGSKA (reference sequence). This CDR3 reads CSAKKDRVNTEAFF. CDR3 DNA sequence: TGCAGTGCGAAAAAGGACAGGGTGAACACTGAAGCTTTCTTT.

CDR3 DNA sequence: TGTGCCAGCTATGGGACTAGCGGGACCCAGTACTTC. Its translation is CASYGTSGTQYF. The chain joins TRBV25-1 to TRBJ2-7; 11 bases are shared with TRBD2. The J call may be faulty, since TRBJ2-5 better matches the DNA end. Germline assignment: CDR1 MGHDK and CDR2 SYGVNS. This CDR3 is 12 amino acids long.

This clonotype came up a few times. V is TRBV29-1 and J is TRBJ2-5; D not certain. V lost 4 bases to trimming and J lost 5 bases, with 11 bases between them. The CDR3 length is 12 residues. Germline V gene sequence: CDR1 SQVTM, CDR2 ANQGSEA. The CDR3 region has the DNA TGCAGCGTTGGCTTGAGTGGGGAGACCCAGTACTTC. It encodes CSVGLSGETQYF. Complete variable domain (other parts from reference TRBV29-1 and TRBJ2-5): SAVISQKPSRDICQRGTSLTIQCQVDSQVTMMFWYRQQPGQSLTLIATANQGSEATYESGFVIDKFPISRPNLTFSTLTVSNMSPEDSSIYLCSVGLSGETQYFGPGTRLLVL.

The chain recombines TRBV12-3 or TRBV12-4 with TRBJ1-2, with 7 bases lining up with TRBD1. The CDR3 extends over 13 amino acids. V lost 7 bases and J lost 4; bases outside the gene matches: 6. The CDR3 region has the DNA TGTGCCAGCAAATCGGACAGGCCCTATGGCTACACCTTC. It is translated as CASKSDRPYGYTF.